These T cell receptor beta chains were read from a single sample in a study of tumor-infiltrating lymphocytes in oesophageal squamous cell carcinoma. TCRdb fed the PCR reads into MiXCR, producing one record per CDR3 protein. The sample records 9,500 to 13,000 distinct CDR3 sequences, around 51% being singletons. Sequenced: esophageal tumor tissue. These receptor sequences come from a male donor with esophageal squamous cell carcinoma. Both conserved end residues are part of each CDR3. Fields, in order: J gene, V gene, clone size, D gene, CDR3 DNA, CDR3 protein. D genes are given only for firm matches. Where a row states a size, it is once, few, many or the class of an expanded clone; other rows omit it.

>TRBJ2-5|TRBV6-4|medium-sized|-
TGTGCCAGCAGTGAGTGGGCAGAAGAGACCCAGTACTTC
CASSEWAEETQYF
>TRBJ2-7|TRBV7-7|-|-
TGTGCCAGCAGCTCGCCCCGGACACGTTCCTACGAGCAGTACTTC
CASSSPRTRSYEQYF
>TRBJ2-3|TRBV7-4|-|TRBD2
TGTGCCAGCAGCTTAGGTGCTGGACTAGCGGGTCGAGATACGCAGTATTTT
CASSLGAGLAGRDTQYF
>TRBJ2-7|TRBV2|-|-
TGTGCCAGCAGGGACACCTCCTACGAGCAGTACTTC
CASRDTSYEQYF
>TRBJ2-5|TRBV3-1|-|TRBD2
TGTGCCAGCAGCTCACGACTAGCGGGACAAGAGACCCAGTACTTC
CASSSRLAGQETQYF
>TRBJ2-5|TRBV7-2|-|TRBD2
TGTGCCAGCAGCTCCACAGCGGGGGGGCTCTCTGAGACCCAGTACTTC
CASSSTAGGLSETQYF
>TRBJ1-2|TRBV7-9|-|-
TGTGCCAGCAGCTTAGAGGGGGTGGGGGTCGGCTACACCTTC
CASSLEGVGVGYTF
>TRBJ2-3|TRBV7-8|-|-
TGTGCCAGCAGCTCTTTCGGGTTTAGCACAGATACGCAGTATTTT
CASSSFGFSTDTQYF
>TRBJ2-1|TRBV7-3|few|-
TGTGCCAGCAGCGAAAGTCAGTACAATGAGCAGTTCTTC
CASSESQYNEQFF
>TRBJ2-7|TRBV12-3/TRBV12-4|many|TRBD2
TGTGCCAGCAGTCTGAAGCGGGAGAGGCAGTACTTC
CASSLKRERQYF
>TRBJ2-1|TRBV18|many|-
TGTGCCAGCTCGACTTCCGGACTACACTACAATGAGCAGTTCTTC
CASSTSGLHYNEQFF
>TRBJ2-7|TRBV28|-|-
TGTGCCAGCAGAGGAGTTACCTACGAGCAGTACTTC
CASRGVTYEQYF
>TRBJ2-1|TRBV6-1|-|TRBD2
TGTGCCAGCAGTGAAGCCCGTGGTCCTAGCGGGATGAGCCATGAGCAGTTCTTC
CASSEARGPSGMSHEQFF
>TRBJ2-6|TRBV12-3/TRBV12-4|-|-
TGTGCCAGCAGTGGGGGACCCGGGGCCAACGTCCTGACTTTC
CASSGGPGANVLTF
>TRBJ2-1|TRBV7-3|-|-
TGTGCCAGCAGCTTAACCGGGTACAATGAGCAGTTCTTC
CASSLTGYNEQFF
>TRBJ2-7|TRBV7-2|-|-
TGTGCCAGCAGCTTAGTCTACAGGCCGGGGGACAATGAGCAGTACTTC
CASSLVYRPGDNEQYF
>TRBJ2-1|TRBV3-1|-|-
TGTGCCAGCAGCCAATCCCCAATTATTGAGCAGTTCTTC
CASSQSPIIEQFF
>TRBJ2-5|TRBV11-3|medium-sized|-
TGTGCCAGCAGCTCGGACCGGGAGACCCAGTACTTC
CASSSDRETQYF
>TRBJ2-1|TRBV7-3|few|TRBD2
TGTGCCAGCAGCTCAACCGGGACTAGCGGGAGTTTTTTCGGCAATGAGCAGTTCTTC
CASSSTGTSGSFFGNEQFF
>TRBJ2-3|TRBV27|large|-
TGTGCCAGCAGTTTACGGCGGAGCACAGATACGCAGTATTTT
CASSLRRSTDTQYF
>TRBJ2-1|TRBV2|many|TRBD2
TGTGCCAGCAGCGGGACTAGCGGGAGATCCTACGAGCAGTTCTTC
CASSGTSGRSYEQFF
>TRBJ2-7|TRBV7-2|-|-
TGTGCCAGCAGCTCACAGACCCTCTCCTACGAGCAGTACTTC
CASSSQTLSYEQYF
>TRBJ1-1|TRBV7-2|-|-
TGTGCCAGCAGCAGAGACAGGCAAGAAGCTTTCTTT
CASSRDRQEAFF
>TRBJ1-1|TRBV7-2|-|-
TGTGCCAGCAGTTCTTATGGGGGGGCTAGCACTGAAGCTTTCTTT
CASSSYGGASTEAFF
>TRBJ2-3|TRBV18|-|TRBD2
TGTGCCAGCTCACCGCTGACTAGCGGGGGCACAGATACGCAGTATTTT
CASSPLTSGGTDTQYF
>TRBJ2-7|TRBV7-8|-|TRBD1
TGTGCCAGCAGCCGCCCAACGGACAGGGTTGTGTACGAGCAGTACTTC
CASSRPTDRVVYEQYF
>TRBJ2-1|TRBV4-1|-|-
TGTGCCAGCAGCCAAGCCTATCGCTCCTCAGGCTATGAGCAGTTCTTC
CASSQAYRSSGYEQFF
>TRBJ2-1|TRBV7-3|-|TRBD2
TGTGCCAGCAGCTTAGGAACAGCGGGAGGGCCATTCGACAATGAGCAGTTCTTC
CASSLGTAGGPFDNEQFF
>TRBJ2-6|TRBV7-6|-|-
TGTGCCAGCAGCCCGAGGGACGGAAACTCTGGGGCCAACGTCCTGACTTTC
CASSPRDGNSGANVLTF
>TRBJ2-5|TRBV7-2|few|TRBD2
TGTGCCAGCAGCTTAGTTGCTAGCGGGAGGGGCCAAGAGACCCAGTACTTC
CASSLVASGRGQETQYF
>TRBJ2-5|TRBV6-5|once|TRBD1
TGTGCCAGCAGCGTAAACCCGGGACAGGGAGAGGCGACCCAGTACTTC
CASSVNPGQGEATQYF
>TRBJ2-1|TRBV28|-|TRBD2
TGTGCCAGCACCCCTGGGACTAGCGGGACGGGTGAGCAGTTCTTC
CASTPGTSGTGEQFF
>TRBJ2-7|TRBV7-3|few|-
TGTGCCAGCAGCATATCAGGGTCATACGAGCAGTACTTC
CASSISGSYEQYF
>TRBJ2-1|TRBV7-2|once|TRBD2
TGTGCCAGCAGCTTAGTTAGTCGCGGGAGGGGACATGAGCAGTTCTTC
CASSLVSRGRGHEQFF
>TRBJ2-3|TRBV7-6|-|TRBD1
TGTGCCAGCAGCCAGGGACAGCGCACAGATACGCAGTATTTT
CASSQGQRTDTQYF
>TRBJ2-5|TRBV27|-|TRBD1
TGTGCCAGCAGTAGAGGGACAGGGGGGTACAATGAGCAGTACTTC
CASSRGTGGYNEQYF
>TRBJ2-5|TRBV7-9|few|TRBD1
TGTGCCAGTAGACCCTCAGGGGGAGAGACCCAGTACTTC
CASRPSGGETQYF
>TRBJ1-1|TRBV7-3|many|TRBD1
TGTGCCAGCAGCCCTACAGGGGGCACTGAAGCTTTCTTT
CASSPTGGTEAFF
>TRBJ2-6|TRBV7-2|-|-
TGTGCCAGCAGCTTAGTTTCCGGGGCCAACGTCCTGACTTTC
CASSLVSGANVLTF
>TRBJ2-5|TRBV7-9|few|-
TGTGCCAGCAGCTTAGATTCGGCCGAAGAGACCCAGTACTTC
CASSLDSAEETQYF
>TRBJ2-7|TRBV12-3/TRBV12-4|-|-
TGTGCCAGCAGCGGGTCCAGCTCCTACGAGCAGTACTTC
CASSGSSSYEQYF
>TRBJ2-1|TRBV10-3|-|-
TGTGCCATCAGTATGAATGGTGAGCAGTTCTTC
CAISMNGEQFF
>TRBJ2-7|TRBV7-6|few|TRBD1
TGTGCCAGCAGCTTGCCCGGACAGGGTCACGAGCAGTACTTC
CASSLPGQGHEQYF
>TRBJ2-7|TRBV7-2|few|TRBD1
TGTGCCAGCAGCCAACTCGGACAGGGCTACGAGCAGTACTTC
CASSQLGQGYEQYF